The next 11 T cell receptor beta chains were all read from a single sample in a study of metastatic and nonmetastatic thyroid tumors. TCRdb reassembled clones from the PCR reads with MiXCR. The data hold 85,000 to 95,000 clones, with 15% observed a single time. No treatment had been given to any patient before thyroid surgery. Material: blood. Source of these receptors: a female donor with papillary thyroid cancer or a benign thyroid nodule (not recorded which). Some clones in this sample may be carry-over from other donors' samples.

This clone was recorded at least ten times. The chain couples TRBV6-1 to TRBJ1-4; maybe TRBD1 (6 bases). This CDR3 has 16 residues. The germline V gene has CDR1 MNHNS and CDR2 SASEGT. The V end lost 3 bases, the J end lost 5 bases, and 16 bases lay between the germline ends. CDR3 amino acids: CASSERGGTPNEKLFF. In nucleotides, the CDR3 is TGTGCCAGCAGTGAGAGGGGGGGGACACCCAATGAAAAACTGTTTTTT.

A remark on this clone: A much larger clone sits a single nucleotide away, making a read error possible. Distinct nucleotide sequences in the sample also encode this CDR3. This chain links TRBV5-4 with TRBJ1-2; D ambiguous. Per the germline V gene, CDR1 is SGHNT and CDR2 is YYREEE (reference sequence). This CDR3 comprises 13 residues. The CDR3 sequence: CASSLGIVYGYTF. The CDR3 DNA reads TGTGCCAGCAGCTTGGGCATCGTCTATGGATACACCTTC.

The gene calls are TRBV7-2 and TRBJ1-4, with 8 bases lining up with TRBD1. The J segment lost 5 bases and the V segment lost 1 base, leaving 3 bases of the junction unmatched. The CDR3 consists of 15 residues. CDR1 SGHTA and CDR2 FQGNSA come from the germline V gene. CDR3 sequence (DNA): TGTGCCAGCAGCTTAGTGGACAGGGTGAATGAAAAACTGTTTTTT. Protein product: CASSLVDRVNEKLFF.

This clone was counted only a few times. The V call is TRBV10-1, the J call TRBJ2-7; TRBD2 agrees at 7 bases. Looked up from germline, CDR1 is WNHNN and CDR2 is SYGVQD (reference sequence). The CDR3 has 15 residues. V trimming: 0 bases; J trimming: 2 bases; junction bases outside the gene matches: 4. The CDR3 here is CASSESGLAAYEQYF. The CDR3 DNA is TGCGCCAGCAGTGAGTCAGGGCTAGCGGCCTACGAGCAGTACTTC.

Of note for this clone: The same CDR3 is also encoded by other DNA sequences in this sample. The chain links TRBV20-1 to TRBJ2-3, with 7 bases lining up with TRBD1. V shed 5 bases and J 0 bases; nucleotides not matched to a gene: 14. Germline-derived CDR1 and CDR2 are DFQATT and SNEGSKA (reference sequence). This CDR3 contains 17 residues. The CDR3 loop is CSARAPRGHTSTDTQYF. CDR3 nucleotide sequence: TGCAGTGCTCGAGCCCCTAGGGGGCATACTAGCACAGATACGCAGTATTTT.

Ten or more counts support this clone. This chain uses TRBV2 with TRBJ2-6; 7 positions agree with TRBD1. CDR3 length: 15 residues. Germline V gene data show CDR1 as SNHLY and CDR2 as FYNNEI. V lost 5 bases to trimming and J lost 2 bases; unmatched junction nucleotides: 3. The CDR3 DNA reads TGTGCCAGCAGTTCACAGGGGACTGGGGCCAACGTCCTGACTTTC. The encoded protein is CASSSQGTGANVLTF.

This clone was seen more than once but under ten times. The V and J genes are TRBV19 and TRBJ2-2; D is ambiguous. The germline V and J ends were trimmed by 8 bases and 9 bases, with 7 bases remaining between them. Germline values: CDR1 LNHDA, CDR2 SQIVND (reference sequence). This CDR3 has 10 amino acids. The CDR3 is CASGHRELFF. The CDR3 DNA reads as TGTGCCAGTGGTCACCGGGAGCTGTTTTTT.

This chain joins TRBV19 and TRBJ1-1; 7 bases align to TRBD1. The germline V gene encodes CDR1 LNHDA and CDR2 SQIVND (reference sequence). Trimming cost V 4 bases and J 4 bases; bases outside gene matches: 9. The CDR3 has 15 amino acids. CDR3 in DNA: TGTGCCAGTAGTACACGGACAGGCGGAAGCACTGAAGCTTTCTTT. Residues: CASSTRTGGSTEAFF.

This clone was picked up many times. The J gene is TRBJ1-2, the V gene TRBV11-2; D is possibly TRBD1 (6 bases). Germline-derived CDR1 and CDR2 are SGHAT and FQNNGV. The V and J ends lost 2 bases and 5 bases respectively, with 9 bases between them. The CDR3 loop spans 13 amino acids. The CDR3 protein is CASSLSGAYGYTF. CDR3 DNA: TGTGCCAGCAGCTTATCGGGGGCGTATGGCTACACCTTC.

This clone has just a few counts. The rearrangement uses TRBV5-1 and TRBJ1-2, with a weak D call TRBD1 (5 bases). This CDR3 has 14 residues. The V end was cut by 3 bases, the J end by 0 bases, with 9 bases between. Germline CDR1 SGHRS, CDR2 YFSETQ. CDR3 sequence (DNA): TGCGCCAGCAGCTCGACAGAAGCTAACTATGGCTACACCTTC. This encodes CASSSTEANYGYTF.

Concerning this clone: Just one base apart from a much larger clone, this may be a read error. This same CDR3 is encoded by further DNA sequences in the sample. The chain joins TRBV19 to TRBJ2-1, with TRBD2 matching over 9 bases. This CDR3 is built from 16 residues. Germline loops: CDR1 LNHDA, CDR2 SQIVND (reference sequence). The V gene end was trimmed by 3 bases and the J gene end by 0 bases; junction bases not matched to a gene: 3. The CDR3 DNA reads TGTGCCAGTAGTATCCTGCGGGGGGGCTCCTACAATGAGCAGTTCTTC. Translated: CASSILRGGSYNEQFF.